The text below deals with one TCR beta chain. Its antigen is as yet unknown. The data stem from a study of shared clonotypes between healthy human individuals. Regarding the study as a whole: The represented genetic and exposure-history diversity was limited by the small number of donors.

V was clipped by 7 bases and J by 0 bases; unmatched bases: 3. The CDR3 has 13 amino acids. CDR1 and CDR2 from the germline V gene are LNHDA and SQIVND (reference sequence). Assay used: immunoSEQ multiplex PCR; TCRdb lists only in-frame clones, some missing. In the table there are nearly 1,000,000 clones, over 60% of which are singletons. The sequencing input was memory CD4+ T cells sorted from blood. This sample's subset: CD45RA-negative fraction. The TCR sequence derives from a young man in good health. This chain connects TRBV19 to TRBJ2-7; 7 bases match TRBD1. In DNA, the CDR3 is TGTGCCAGTAAAGGGACAGACTCCTACGAGCAGTACTTC. Its translation: CASKGTDSYEQYF.